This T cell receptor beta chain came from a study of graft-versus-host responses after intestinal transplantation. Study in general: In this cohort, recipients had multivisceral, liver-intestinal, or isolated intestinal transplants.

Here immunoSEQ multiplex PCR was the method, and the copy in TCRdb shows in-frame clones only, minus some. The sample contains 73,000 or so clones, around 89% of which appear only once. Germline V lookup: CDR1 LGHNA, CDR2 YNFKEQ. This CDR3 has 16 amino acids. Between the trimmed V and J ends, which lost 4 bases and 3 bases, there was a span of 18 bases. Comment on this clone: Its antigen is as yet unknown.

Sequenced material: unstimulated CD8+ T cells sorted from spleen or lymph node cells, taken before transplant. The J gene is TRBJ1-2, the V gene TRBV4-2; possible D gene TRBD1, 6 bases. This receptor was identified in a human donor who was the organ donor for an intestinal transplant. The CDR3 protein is CASSLEKDSLYYGYTF. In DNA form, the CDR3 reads TGTGCCAGCAGCCTGGAAAAGGACAGCTTGTACTATGGCTACACCTTC.